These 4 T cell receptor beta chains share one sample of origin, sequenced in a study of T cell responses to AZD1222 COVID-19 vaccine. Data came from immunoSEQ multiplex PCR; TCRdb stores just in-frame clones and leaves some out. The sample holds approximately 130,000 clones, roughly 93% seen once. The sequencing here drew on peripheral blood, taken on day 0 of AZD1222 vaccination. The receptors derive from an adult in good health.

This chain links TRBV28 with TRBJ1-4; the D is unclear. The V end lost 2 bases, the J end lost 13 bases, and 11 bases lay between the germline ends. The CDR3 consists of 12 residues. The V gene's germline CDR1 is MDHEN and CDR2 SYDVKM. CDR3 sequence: CASSLNGRGLFF. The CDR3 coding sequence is TGTGCCAGCAGTTTAAATGGGCGGGGACTGTTTTTT.

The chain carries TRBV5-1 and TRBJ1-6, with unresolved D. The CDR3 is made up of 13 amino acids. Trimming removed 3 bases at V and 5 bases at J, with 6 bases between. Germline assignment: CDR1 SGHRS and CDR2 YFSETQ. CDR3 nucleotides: TGCGCCAGCAGCTCGCAGGATAATTCACCCCTCCACTTT. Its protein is CASSSQDNSPLHF.

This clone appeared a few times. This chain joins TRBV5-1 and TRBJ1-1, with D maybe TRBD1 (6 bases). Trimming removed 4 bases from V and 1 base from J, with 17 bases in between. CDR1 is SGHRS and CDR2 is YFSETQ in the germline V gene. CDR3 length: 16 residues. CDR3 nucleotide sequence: TGCGCCAGCAGCGAGTTAGGAGGGGGAGGGAACACTGAAGCTTTCTTT. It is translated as CASSELGGGGNTEAFF.

The CDR3 loop reads CASRTPRTAENEKLFF. Here the CDR3 DNA reads TGTGCCAGTAGAACCCCACGGACAGCCGAAAATGAAAAACTGTTTTTT. The chain has TRBV19 and TRBJ1-4, with D maybe TRBD1 (6 bases). CDR1 and CDR2 (germline): LNHDA, SQIVND (reference sequence). Between the trimmed V and J ends, which lost 6 bases and 5 bases, there was a span of 19 bases. The CDR3 consists of 16 residues.